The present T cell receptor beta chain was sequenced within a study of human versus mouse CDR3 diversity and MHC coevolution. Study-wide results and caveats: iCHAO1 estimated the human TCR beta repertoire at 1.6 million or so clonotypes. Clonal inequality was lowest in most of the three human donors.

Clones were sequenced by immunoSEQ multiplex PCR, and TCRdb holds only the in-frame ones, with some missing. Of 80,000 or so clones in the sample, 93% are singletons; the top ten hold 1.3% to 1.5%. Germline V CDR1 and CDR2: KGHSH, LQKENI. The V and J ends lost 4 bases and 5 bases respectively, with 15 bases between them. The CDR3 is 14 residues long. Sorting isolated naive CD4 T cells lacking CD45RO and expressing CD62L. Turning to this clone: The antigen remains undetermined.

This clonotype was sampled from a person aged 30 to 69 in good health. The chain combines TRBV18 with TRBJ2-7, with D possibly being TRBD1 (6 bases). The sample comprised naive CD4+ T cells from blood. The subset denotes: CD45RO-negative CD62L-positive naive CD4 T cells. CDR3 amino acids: CASSRTGRWDEQYF. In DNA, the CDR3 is TGTGCCAGCTCACGCACAGGGCGGTGGGACGAGCAGTACTTC.